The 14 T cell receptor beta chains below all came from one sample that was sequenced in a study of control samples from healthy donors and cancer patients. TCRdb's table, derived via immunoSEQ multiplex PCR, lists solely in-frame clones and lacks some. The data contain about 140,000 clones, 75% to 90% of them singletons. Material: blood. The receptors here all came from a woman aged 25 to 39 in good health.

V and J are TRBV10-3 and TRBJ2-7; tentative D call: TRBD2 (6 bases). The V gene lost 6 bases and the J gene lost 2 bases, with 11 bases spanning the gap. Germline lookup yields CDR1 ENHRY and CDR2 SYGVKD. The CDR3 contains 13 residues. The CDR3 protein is CAIRRDGTYEQYF. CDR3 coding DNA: TGTGCCATCAGGCGGGACGGAACCTACGAGCAGTACTTC.

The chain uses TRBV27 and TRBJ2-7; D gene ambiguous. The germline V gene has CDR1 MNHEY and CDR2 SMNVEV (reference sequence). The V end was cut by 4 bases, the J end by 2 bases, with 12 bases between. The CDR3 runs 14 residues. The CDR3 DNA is TGTGCCAGCAGTTGGAACGGTGACGCCTACGAGCAGTACTTC. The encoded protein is CASSWNGDAYEQYF.

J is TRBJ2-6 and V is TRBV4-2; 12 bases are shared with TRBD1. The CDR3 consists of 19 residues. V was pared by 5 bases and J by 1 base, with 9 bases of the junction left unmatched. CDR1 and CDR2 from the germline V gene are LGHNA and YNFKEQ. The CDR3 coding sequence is TGTGCCAGCAGCTACCAATTGGGACAGGGGGCATCTGGGGCCAACGTCCTGACTTTC. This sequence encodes CASSYQLGQGASGANVLTF.

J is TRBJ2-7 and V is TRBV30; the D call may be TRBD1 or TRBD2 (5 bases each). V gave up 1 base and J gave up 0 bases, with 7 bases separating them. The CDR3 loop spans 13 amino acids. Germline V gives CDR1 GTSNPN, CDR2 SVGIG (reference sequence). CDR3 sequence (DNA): TGTGCCTGGAGTGGAGGGGTCTCCTACGAGCAGTACTTC. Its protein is CAWSGGVSYEQYF.

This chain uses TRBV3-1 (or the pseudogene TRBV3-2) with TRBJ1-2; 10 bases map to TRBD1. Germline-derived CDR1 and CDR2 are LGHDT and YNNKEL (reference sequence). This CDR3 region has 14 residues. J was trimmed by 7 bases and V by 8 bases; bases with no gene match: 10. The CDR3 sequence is CASSFGTGVFGYTF. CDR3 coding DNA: TGTGCCAGCTCCTTCGGGACAGGGGTTTTTGGCTACACCTTC.

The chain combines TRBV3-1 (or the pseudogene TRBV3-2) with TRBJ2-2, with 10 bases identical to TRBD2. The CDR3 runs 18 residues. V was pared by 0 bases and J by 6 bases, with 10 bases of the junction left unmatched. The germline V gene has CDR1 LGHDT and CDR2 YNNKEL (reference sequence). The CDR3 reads CASSQDRLAGVLAGELFF. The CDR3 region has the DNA TGTGCCAGCAGCCAAGATAGGCTAGCGGGAGTTTTGGCCGGGGAGCTGTTTTTT.

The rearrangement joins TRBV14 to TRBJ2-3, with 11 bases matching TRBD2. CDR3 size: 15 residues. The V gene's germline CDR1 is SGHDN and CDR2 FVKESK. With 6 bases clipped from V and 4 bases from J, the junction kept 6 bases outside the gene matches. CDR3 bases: TGTGCCAGCAGGACCACTAGCGGGAGCCCAGATACGCAGTATTTT. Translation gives CASRTTSGSPDTQYF.

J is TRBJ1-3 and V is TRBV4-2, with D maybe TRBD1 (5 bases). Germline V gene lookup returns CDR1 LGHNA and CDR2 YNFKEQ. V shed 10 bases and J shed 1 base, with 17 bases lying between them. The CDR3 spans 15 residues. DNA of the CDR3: TGTGCCACCACCGGGACCTACTTATCTGGAAACACCATATATTTT. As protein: CATTGTYLSGNTIYF.

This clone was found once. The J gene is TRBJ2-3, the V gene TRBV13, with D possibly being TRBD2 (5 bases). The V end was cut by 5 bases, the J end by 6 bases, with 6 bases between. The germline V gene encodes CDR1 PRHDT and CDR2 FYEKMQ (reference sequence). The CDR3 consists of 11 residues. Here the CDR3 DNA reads TGTGCCAGCAGCGAGGGTGATACGCAGTATTTT. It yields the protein CASSEGDTQYF.

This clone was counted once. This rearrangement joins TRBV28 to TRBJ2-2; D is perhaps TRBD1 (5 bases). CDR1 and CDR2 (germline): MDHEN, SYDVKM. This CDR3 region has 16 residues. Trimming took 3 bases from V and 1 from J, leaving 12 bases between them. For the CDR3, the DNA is TGTGCCAGCAGTTTTTTCGGACAAGGGAACACCGGGGAGCTGTTTTTT. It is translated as CASSFFGQGNTGELFF.

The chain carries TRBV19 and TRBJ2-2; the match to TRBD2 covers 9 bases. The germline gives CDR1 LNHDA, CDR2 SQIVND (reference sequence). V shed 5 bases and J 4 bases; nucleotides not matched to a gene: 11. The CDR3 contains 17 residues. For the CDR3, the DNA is TGTGCCAGTAGTGTTAGCGGGAGTATAGGGGGCACCGGGGAGCTGTTTTTT. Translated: CASSVSGSIGGTGELFF. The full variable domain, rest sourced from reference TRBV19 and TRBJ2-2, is DGGITQSPKYLFRKEGQNVTLSCEQNLNHDAMYWYRQDPGQGLRLIYYSQIVNDFQKGDIAEGYSVSREKKESFPLTVTSAQKNPTAFYLCASSVSGSIGGTGELFFGEGSRLTVL.

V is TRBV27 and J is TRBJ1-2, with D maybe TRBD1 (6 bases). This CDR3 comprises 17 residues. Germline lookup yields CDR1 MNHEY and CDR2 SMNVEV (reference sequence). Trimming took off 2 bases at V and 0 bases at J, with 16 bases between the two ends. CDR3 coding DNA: TGTGCCAGCAGTTTAGCAGGGGTCCCAGCAGCTAACTATGGCTACACCTTC. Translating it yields CASSLAGVPAANYGYTF.

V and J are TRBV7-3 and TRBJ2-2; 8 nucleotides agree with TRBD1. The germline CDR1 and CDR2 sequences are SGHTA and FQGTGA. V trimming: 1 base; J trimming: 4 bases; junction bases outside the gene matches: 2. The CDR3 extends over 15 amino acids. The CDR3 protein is CASSLRTGSTGELFF. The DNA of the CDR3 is TGTGCCAGCAGCTTAAGGACAGGGAGCACCGGGGAGCTGTTTTTT.

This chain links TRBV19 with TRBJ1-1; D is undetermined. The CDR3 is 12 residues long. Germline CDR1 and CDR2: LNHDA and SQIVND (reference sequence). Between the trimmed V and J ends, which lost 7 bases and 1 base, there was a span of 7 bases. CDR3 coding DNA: TGTGCCAGTAACAATAGGAACACTGAAGCTTTCTTT. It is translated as CASNNRNTEAFF.